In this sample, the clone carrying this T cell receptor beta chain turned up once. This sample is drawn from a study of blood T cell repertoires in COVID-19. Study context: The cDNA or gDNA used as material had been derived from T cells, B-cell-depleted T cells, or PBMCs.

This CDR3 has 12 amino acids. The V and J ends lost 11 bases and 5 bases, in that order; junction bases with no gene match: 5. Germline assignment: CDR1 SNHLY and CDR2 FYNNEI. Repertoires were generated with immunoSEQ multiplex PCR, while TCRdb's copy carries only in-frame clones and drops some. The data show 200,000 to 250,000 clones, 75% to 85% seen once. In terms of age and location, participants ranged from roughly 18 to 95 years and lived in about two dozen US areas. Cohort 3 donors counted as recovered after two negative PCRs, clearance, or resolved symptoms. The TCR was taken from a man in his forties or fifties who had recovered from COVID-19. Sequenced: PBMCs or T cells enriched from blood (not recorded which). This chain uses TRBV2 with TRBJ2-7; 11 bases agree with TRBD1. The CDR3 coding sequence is TGTGCCGGTAGGACAGGGGGCGACGAGCAGTACTTC. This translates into CAGRTGGDEQYF.